The clone carrying this TCR beta chain was recorded many times. TCRdb reprocessed the 5' RACE reads via MiXCR and lists one record per CDR3 protein. This table holds about 23,000 distinct CDR3 sequences, 4% to 6% found once. Time point described: sample taken at primary tumor resection. Researchers sequenced whole RNA taken from tumor, nontumor lung or frozen PBMC without sorting. This sample stems from a study of spatial heterogeneity in lung cancer. Trimming stripped 3 bases from V and 2 bases from J, with 2 bases between. This CDR3 comprises 12 residues. This chain connects TRBV12-3 or TRBV12-4 to TRBJ1-3; D gene uncertain. The sequencing here drew on PBMCs, taken at surgery. This TCR was sampled from a male donor with early-stage non-small cell lung cancer. The CDR3 reads CASSFAGNTIYF. In DNA form, the CDR3 reads TGTGCCAGCAGTTTTGCTGGAAACACCATATATTTT.